These T cell receptor beta chains were read from a single sample in a study of cytomegalovirus exposure and HLA in healthy donors. The method was immunoSEQ multiplex PCR; TCRdb's version includes in-frame clones alone and lacks a portion of them. The sample lists around 150,000 clones; 65% to 85% were seen once. Material: PBMCs. Every receptor here comes from a woman between 40 and 55 years old in good health and CMV-seropositive. Both conserved end residues are trimmed from each CDR3. Fields, in order: CDR3 length, V gene, D gene, J gene, CDR3 protein. D genes are given only for firm matches.

14	TRBV15	.	TRBJ1-1	ATSKGGSGAGSEAF
12	TRBV21-1	.	TRBJ1-1	ASSKVGLGLEAF
15	TRBV4-3	TRBD2	TRBJ2-7	ASSPTSGKNLGVEQY
12	TRBV30	.	TRBJ1-5	AWSRGEYHQPQH
13	TRBV28	.	TRBJ1-5	ASKGEQLGDQPQH
10	TRBV29-1	.	TRBJ2-7	SVGNGYYEQY
9	TRBV20-1	.	TRBJ2-7	SAHRSYEQY
11	TRBV2	.	TRBJ1-2	ASRATGAYGYT
11	TRBV30	.	TRBJ1-2	AWSRTRNYGYT
7	TRBV20-1	.	TRBJ1-1	TLATEAF
11	TRBV6-1	.	TRBJ1-3	ASSDGGGNTIY
14	TRBV27	.	TRBJ2-6	ASTMGGDAGANVLT
13	TRBV6-5	.	TRBJ2-3	ASSKGGLVTDTQY
13	TRBV4-1	.	.	ASSPEPIVLYEQY
15	TRBV7-9	TRBD2	TRBJ2-2	ASSPIAGGLGTGELF
21	TRBV21-1	.	TRBJ2-1	ASSANRQGRTSGNYSSYNEQF
13	TRBV7-9	.	TRBJ1-4	ASSYLTGSQEKLF